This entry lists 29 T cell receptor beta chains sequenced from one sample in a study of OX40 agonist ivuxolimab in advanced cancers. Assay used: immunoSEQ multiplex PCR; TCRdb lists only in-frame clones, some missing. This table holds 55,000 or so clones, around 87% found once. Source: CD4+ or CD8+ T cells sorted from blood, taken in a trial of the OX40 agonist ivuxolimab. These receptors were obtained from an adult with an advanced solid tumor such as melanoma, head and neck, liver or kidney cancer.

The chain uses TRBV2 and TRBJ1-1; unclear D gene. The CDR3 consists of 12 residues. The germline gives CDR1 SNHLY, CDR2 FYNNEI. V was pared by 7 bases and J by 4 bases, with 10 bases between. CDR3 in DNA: TGTGCCAGCAAGGATGTGGGCACTGAAGCTTTCTTT. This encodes CASKDVGTEAFF.

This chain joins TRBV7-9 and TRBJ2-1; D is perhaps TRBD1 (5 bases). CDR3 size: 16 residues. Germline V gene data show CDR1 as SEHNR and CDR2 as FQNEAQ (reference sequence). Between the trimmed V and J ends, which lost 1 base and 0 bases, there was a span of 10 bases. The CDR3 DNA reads TGTGCCAGCAGCTTAGGAGCGACAGACTCCTACAATGAGCAGTTCTTC. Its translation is CASSLGATDSYNEQFF.

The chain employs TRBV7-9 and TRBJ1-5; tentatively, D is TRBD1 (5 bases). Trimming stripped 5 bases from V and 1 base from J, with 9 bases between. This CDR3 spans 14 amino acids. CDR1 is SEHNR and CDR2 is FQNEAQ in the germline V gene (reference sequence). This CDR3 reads CASSPRDSNQPQHF. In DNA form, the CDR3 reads TGTGCCAGCAGCCCACGGGACAGCAATCAGCCCCAGCATTTT.

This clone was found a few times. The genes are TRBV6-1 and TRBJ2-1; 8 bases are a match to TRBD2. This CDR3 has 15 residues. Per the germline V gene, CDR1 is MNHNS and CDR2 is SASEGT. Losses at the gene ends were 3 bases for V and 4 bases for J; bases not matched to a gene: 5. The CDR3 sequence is CASSDLLAEYNEQFF. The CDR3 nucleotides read TGTGCCAGCAGTGACTTACTAGCGGAATACAATGAGCAGTTCTTC.

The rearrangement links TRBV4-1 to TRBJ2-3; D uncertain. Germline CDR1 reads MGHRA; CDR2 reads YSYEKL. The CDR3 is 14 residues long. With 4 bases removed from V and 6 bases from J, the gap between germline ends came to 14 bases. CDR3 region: CASSPRPLEDTQYF. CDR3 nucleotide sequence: TGCGCCAGCAGCCCCCGACCTTTGGAGGATACGCAGTATTTT.

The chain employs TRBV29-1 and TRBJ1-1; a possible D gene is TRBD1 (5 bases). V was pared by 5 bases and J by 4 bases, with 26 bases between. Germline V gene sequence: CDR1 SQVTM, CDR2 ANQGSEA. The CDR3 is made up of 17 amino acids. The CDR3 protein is CSVPTDGHLPAGTEAFF. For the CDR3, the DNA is TGCAGCGTTCCAACCGACGGACATTTGCCGGCAGGCACTGAAGCTTTCTTT.

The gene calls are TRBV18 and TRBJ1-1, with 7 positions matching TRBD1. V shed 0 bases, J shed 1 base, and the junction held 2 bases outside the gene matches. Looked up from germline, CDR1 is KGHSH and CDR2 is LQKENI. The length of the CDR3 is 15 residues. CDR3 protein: CASSPPGTENTEAFF. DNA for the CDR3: TGTGCCAGCTCACCACCCGGGACAGAGAACACTGAAGCTTTCTTT.

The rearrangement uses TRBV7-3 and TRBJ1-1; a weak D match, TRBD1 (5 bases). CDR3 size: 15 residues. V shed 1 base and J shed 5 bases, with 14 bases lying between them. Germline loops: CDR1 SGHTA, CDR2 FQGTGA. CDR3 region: CASSLIAGVGTEAFF. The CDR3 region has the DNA TGTGCCAGCAGCTTAATAGCGGGGGTAGGGACTGAAGCTTTCTTT.

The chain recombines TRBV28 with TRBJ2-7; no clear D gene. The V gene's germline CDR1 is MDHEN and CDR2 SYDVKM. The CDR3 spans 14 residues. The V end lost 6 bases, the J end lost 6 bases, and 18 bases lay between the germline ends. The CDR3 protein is CASSPHQPRLEQYF. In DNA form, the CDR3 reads TGTGCCAGCAGCCCACATCAGCCTAGACTCGAGCAGTACTTC. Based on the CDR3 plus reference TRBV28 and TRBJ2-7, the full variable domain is DVKVTQSSRYLVKRTGEKVFLECVQDMDHENMFWYRQDPGLGLRLIYFSYDVKMKEKGDIPEGYSVSREKKERFSLILESASTNQTSMYLCASSPHQPRLEQYFGPGTRLTVT.

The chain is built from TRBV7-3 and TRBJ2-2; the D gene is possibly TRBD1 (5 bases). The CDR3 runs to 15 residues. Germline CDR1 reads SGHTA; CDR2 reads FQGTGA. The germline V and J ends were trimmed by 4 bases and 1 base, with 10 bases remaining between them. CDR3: CASSSQGLNTGELFF. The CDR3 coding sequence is TGTGCCAGCAGCTCTCAGGGCCTGAACACCGGGGAGCTGTTTTTT.

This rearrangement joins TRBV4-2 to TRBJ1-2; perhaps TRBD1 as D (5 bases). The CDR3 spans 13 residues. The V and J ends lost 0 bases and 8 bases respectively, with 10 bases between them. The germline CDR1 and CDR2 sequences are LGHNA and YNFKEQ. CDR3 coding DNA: TGTGCCAGCAGCCAAGACTCAGGGAGCGGCTACACCTTC. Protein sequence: CASSQDSGSGYTF.

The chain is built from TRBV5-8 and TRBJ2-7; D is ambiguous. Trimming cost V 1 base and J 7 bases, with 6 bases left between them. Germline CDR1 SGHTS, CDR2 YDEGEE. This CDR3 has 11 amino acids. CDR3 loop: CASSLYTEQYF. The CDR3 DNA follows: TGTGCCAGCAGCTTGTACACGGAGCAGTACTTC.

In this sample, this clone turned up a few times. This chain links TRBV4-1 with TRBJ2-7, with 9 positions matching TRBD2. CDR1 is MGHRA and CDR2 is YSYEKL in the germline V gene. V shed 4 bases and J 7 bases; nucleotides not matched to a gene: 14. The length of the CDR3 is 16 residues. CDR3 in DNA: TGCGCCAGCAGCCTTAACTCGGCGGGAGGGCCTCTTGAGCAGTACTTC. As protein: CASSLNSAGGPLEQYF.

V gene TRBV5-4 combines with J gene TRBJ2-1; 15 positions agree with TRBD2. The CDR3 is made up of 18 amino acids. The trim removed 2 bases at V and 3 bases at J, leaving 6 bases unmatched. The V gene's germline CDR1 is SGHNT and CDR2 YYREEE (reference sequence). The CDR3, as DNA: TGTGCCAGCAGCTTCTCGGGGACTAGCGGGAGGTACTACAATGAGCAGTTCTTC. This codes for CASSFSGTSGRYYNEQFF.

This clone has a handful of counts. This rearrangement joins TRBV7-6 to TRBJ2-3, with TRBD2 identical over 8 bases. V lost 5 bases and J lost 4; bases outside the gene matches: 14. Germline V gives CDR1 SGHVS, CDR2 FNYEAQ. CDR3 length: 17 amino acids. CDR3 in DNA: TGTGCCAGCAGCGTTTGGTCGGGAGGGCAGGTTGCAGATACGCAGTATTTT. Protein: CASSVWSGGQVADTQYF.

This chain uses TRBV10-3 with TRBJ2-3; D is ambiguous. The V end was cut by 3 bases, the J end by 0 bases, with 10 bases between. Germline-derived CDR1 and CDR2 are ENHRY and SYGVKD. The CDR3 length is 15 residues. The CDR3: CAISDMRSSTDTQYF. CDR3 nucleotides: TGTGCCATCAGTGATATGAGGTCTAGCACAGATACGCAGTATTTT.

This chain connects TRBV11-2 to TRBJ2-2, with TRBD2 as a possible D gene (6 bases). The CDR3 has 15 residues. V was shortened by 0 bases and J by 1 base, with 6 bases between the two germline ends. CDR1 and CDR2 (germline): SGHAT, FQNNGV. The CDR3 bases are TGTGCCAGCAGCTTAGAAGCGGGGAACACCGGGGAGCTGTTTTTT. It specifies CASSLEAGNTGELFF.

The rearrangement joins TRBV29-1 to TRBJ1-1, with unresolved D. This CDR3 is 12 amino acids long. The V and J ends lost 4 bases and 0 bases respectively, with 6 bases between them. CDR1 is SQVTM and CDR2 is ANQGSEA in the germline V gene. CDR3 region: CSVGGMNTEAFF. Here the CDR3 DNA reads TGCAGCGTTGGAGGAATGAACACTGAAGCTTTCTTT.

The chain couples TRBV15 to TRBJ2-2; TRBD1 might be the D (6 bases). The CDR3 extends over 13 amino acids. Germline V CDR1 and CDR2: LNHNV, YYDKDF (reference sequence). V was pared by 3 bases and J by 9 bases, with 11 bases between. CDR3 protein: CATSSTGPRELFF. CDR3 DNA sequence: TGTGCCACCAGCAGTACAGGGCCGCGGGAGCTGTTTTTT.

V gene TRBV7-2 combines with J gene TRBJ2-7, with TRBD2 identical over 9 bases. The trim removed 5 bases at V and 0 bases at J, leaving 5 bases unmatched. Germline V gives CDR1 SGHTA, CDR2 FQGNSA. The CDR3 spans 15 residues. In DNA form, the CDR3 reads TGTGCCAGCAGCCAAGATAGCGGGAGCTCCTACGAGCAGTACTTC. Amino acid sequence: CASSQDSGSSYEQYF.

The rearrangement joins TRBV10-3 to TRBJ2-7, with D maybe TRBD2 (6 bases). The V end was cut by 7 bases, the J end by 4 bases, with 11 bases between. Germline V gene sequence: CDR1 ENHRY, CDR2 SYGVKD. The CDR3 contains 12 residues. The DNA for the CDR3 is TGTGCCATCAAGGACTACAATTACGAGCAGTACTTC. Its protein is CAIKDYNYEQYF.

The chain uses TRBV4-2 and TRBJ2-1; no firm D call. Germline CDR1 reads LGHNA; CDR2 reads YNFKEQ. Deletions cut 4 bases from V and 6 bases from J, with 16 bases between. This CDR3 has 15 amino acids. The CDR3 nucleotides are TGTGCCAGCAGCCGCACCATTACTCCCGGCAATGAGCAGTTCTTC. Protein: CASSRTITPGNEQFF.

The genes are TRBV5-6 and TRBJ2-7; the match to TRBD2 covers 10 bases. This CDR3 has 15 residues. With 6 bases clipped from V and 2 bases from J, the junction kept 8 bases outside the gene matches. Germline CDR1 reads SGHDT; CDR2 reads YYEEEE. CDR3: CASNPGLAVTYEQYF. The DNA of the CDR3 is TGTGCCAGCAACCCCGGACTAGCGGTAACCTACGAGCAGTACTTC.

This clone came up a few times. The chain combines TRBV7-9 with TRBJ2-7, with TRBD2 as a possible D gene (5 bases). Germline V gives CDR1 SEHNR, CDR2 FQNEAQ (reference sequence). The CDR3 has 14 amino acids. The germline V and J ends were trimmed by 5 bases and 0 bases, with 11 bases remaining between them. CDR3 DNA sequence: TGTGCCAGCAGCGGCACTCGGGGCTCCTACGAGCAGTACTTC. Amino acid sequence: CASSGTRGSYEQYF.

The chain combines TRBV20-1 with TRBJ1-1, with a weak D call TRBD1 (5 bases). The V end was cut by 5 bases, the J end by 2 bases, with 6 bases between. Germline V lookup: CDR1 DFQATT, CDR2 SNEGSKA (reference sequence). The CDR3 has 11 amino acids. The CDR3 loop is CSAGTNTEAFF. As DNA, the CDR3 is TGCAGTGCTGGGACCAACACTGAAGCTTTCTTT.

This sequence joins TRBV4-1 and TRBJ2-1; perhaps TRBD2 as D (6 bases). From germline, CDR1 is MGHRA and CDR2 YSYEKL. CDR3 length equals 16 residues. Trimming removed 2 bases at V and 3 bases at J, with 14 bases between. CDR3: CASSQYSGGRYNEQFF. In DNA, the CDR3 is TGCGCCAGCAGCCAATATAGCGGCGGACGCTACAATGAGCAGTTCTTC.

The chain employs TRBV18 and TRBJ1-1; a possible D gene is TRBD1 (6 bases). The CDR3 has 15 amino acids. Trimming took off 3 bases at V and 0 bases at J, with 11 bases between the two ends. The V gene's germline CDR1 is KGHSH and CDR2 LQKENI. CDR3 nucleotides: TGTGCCAGCTCACCGGGACAACCGTTGAACACTGAAGCTTTCTTT. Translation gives CASSPGQPLNTEAFF.

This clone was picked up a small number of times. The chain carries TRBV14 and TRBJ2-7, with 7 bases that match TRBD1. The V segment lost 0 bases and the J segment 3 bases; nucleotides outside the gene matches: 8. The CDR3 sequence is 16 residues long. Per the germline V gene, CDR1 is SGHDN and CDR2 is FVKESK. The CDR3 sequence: CASSQDDRASHYEQYF. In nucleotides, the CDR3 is TGTGCCAGCAGCCAAGACGACAGGGCGTCTCACTACGAGCAGTACTTC.

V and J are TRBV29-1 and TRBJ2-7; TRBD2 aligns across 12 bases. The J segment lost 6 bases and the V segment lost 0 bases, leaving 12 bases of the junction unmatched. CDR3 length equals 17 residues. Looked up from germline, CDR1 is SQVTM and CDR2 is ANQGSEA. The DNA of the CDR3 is TGCAGCGTTGAAGATCCCGGGAGACTAGCGGGAGTTCCCGAGCAGTACTTC. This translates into CSVEDPGRLAGVPEQYF.